This T cell receptor (beta chain) was recovered during a study of T cell responses to AZD1222 COVID-19 vaccine. The CDR3 loop spans 14 amino acids. Here immunoSEQ multiplex PCR was the method, and the copy in TCRdb shows in-frame clones only, minus some. The table records 170,000 or so clones, 90% of them present only once. Material: peripheral blood, obtained on day 0 of AZD1222 vaccination. This chain uses TRBV21-1 with TRBJ1-2. TRBV21-1 is a pseudogene segment. The origin of this receptor is an adult in good health. The CDR3 coding sequence is TGTGCCAGCAGTTTGGGGGAAGCCTGGGATGGCTACACCTTC. Translated, it gives CASSLGEAWDGYTF.